What follows are 21 T cell receptor beta chains derived from one specimen sequenced in a study of cytomegalovirus exposure and HLA in healthy donors. Profiling relied on immunoSEQ multiplex PCR, and the TCRdb table lists in-frame clones only, not all of them. The table lists 55,000 to 70,000 clones, around 89% of them singletons. The sequencing sample was made of PBMCs. The receptors here all came from a woman under 30 in good health and CMV-seronegative.

This chain connects TRBV15 to TRBJ1-5, with 8 bases aligning to TRBD1. This CDR3 has 15 amino acids. Germline lookup yields CDR1 LNHNV and CDR2 YYDKDF (reference sequence). J lost 9 bases, V lost 3 bases, and 10 bases had no gene match. CDR3 nucleotides: TGTGCCACCAGCAGCCGGACAGGGCAACTCGGGCCCCAGCATTTT. It codes for CATSSRTGQLGPQHF.

This clone was counted only a few times. The rearrangement joins TRBV19 to TRBJ1-4; TRBD1 matches at 7 bases. V lost 4 bases, J lost 4 bases, and 6 bases stayed unmatched. CDR1 is LNHDA and CDR2 is SQIVND in the germline V gene (reference sequence). This CDR3 comprises 15 residues. The DNA for the CDR3 is TGTGCCAGTAGTAGGGGACAGACCGATAATGAAAAACTGTTTTTT. Translated: CASSRGQTDNEKLFF.

This chain uses TRBV4-3 with TRBJ1-1; a weak D match, TRBD1 (6 bases). This CDR3 contains 17 residues. Trimming removed 0 bases at V and 1 base at J, with 15 bases between. Looked up from germline, CDR1 is LGHNA and CDR2 is YSLEER. For the CDR3, the DNA is TGCGCCAGCAGCCAAGATAATAAGGGGGTCACGAACACTGAAGCTTTCTTT. Encoded protein: CASSQDNKGVTNTEAFF.

This sequence joins TRBV30 and TRBJ1-5, with a possible D match to TRBD1 (5 bases). The CDR3 loop spans 13 amino acids. Per germline, CDR1 GTSNPN and CDR2 SVGIG (reference sequence). The V end lost 5 bases, the J end lost 5 bases, and 13 bases lay between the germline ends. The CDR3 DNA reads TGTGCCTGGGCGGAGGGGCCCCATCAGCCCCAGCATTTT. Translating gives CAWAEGPHQPQHF.

The chain couples TRBV6-4 to TRBJ2-2; perhaps TRBD2 as D (7 bases). The CDR3 extends over 15 amino acids. CDR1 is MRHNA, CDR2 SNTAGT, per germline. Trimming took 4 bases from V and 4 from J, leaving 13 bases between them. In nucleotides, the CDR3 is TGTGCCAGCAGTGCGGGGGGCGGCTCCACCGGGGAGCTGTTTTTT. It codes for CASSAGGGSTGELFF.

The V and J genes are TRBV5-1 and TRBJ2-1, with 9 bases lining up with TRBD2. This CDR3 is built from 15 residues. J gave up 5 bases and V 1 base, and 4 bases lay outside the gene matches. Per the germline V gene, CDR1 is SGHRS and CDR2 is YFSETQ. In DNA, the CDR3 is TGCGCCAGCAGCTTGTTACCTAGCGGGAACAATGAGCAGTTCTTC. Residues: CASSLLPSGNNEQFF.

This clone was detected a few times. The chain recombines TRBV6-5 with TRBJ2-7; D uncertain. Trimming took off 6 bases at V and 9 bases at J, with 9 bases between the two ends. Germline V gene sequence: CDR1 MNHEY, CDR2 SVGAGI. The CDR3 totals 10 residues. CDR3 bases: TGTGCCAGCAGCCCGAGGCGGCAGTACTTC. Encoded protein: CASSPRRQYF.

The chain recombines TRBV9 with TRBJ2-7, with D perhaps matching TRBD2 (6 bases). Germline V CDR1 and CDR2: SGDLS, YYNGEE. V was shortened by 7 bases and J by 1 base, with 12 bases between the two germline ends. The CDR3 length is 13 residues. The CDR3 reads CASGGLGSYEQYF. As DNA, the CDR3 is TGTGCCAGCGGGGGGTTGGGTTCCTACGAGCAGTACTTC.

This sequence joins TRBV5-1 and TRBJ1-3, with D possibly TRBD1 on 6 matching bases. CDR1 is SGHRS, CDR2 YFSETQ, per germline. The CDR3 loop spans 16 amino acids. Trimming shortened V by 4 bases and J by 4 bases, and 18 bases separated the two germline ends. The CDR3 coding sequence is TGCGCCAGCAGCGTAACCCCAGGGGCTAACGGAAACACCATATATTTT. Translation gives CASSVTPGANGNTIYF.

The V call is TRBV5-1, the J call TRBJ1-2; 10 positions match TRBD1. V shed 4 bases and J 5 bases; nucleotides not matched to a gene: 5. Per germline, CDR1 SGHRS and CDR2 YFSETQ. This CDR3 comprises 14 residues. The CDR3 sequence: CASSPDRGLYGYTF. The CDR3 DNA reads as TGCGCCAGCAGCCCCGACAGGGGGCTGTATGGCTACACCTTC.

The chain has TRBV9 and TRBJ1-2; D perhaps matches TRBD1 (6 bases). Trimming took 3 bases from V and 4 from J, leaving 7 bases between them. The germline V gene encodes CDR1 SGDLS and CDR2 YYNGEE. CDR3 length: 12 residues. The CDR3 loop is CASSAGVYGYTF. Here the CDR3 DNA reads TGTGCCAGCAGCGCAGGGGTCTATGGCTACACCTTC.

The chain combines TRBV19 with TRBJ1-1; perhaps TRBD1 as D (5 bases). The V gene's germline CDR1 is LNHDA and CDR2 SQIVND (reference sequence). Between the trimmed V and J ends, which lost 1 base and 2 bases, there was a span of 8 bases. The CDR3 extends over 14 amino acids. The CDR3: CASSIGGQNTEAFF. The DNA for the CDR3 is TGTGCCAGTAGTATAGGGGGCCAAAACACTGAAGCTTTCTTT.

The J gene is TRBJ2-1, the V gene TRBV19, with D possibly being TRBD1 (6 bases). The germline CDR1 and CDR2 sequences are LNHDA and SQIVND (reference sequence). The CDR3 is 14 residues long. Trimming cost V 3 bases and J 10 bases, with 16 bases left between them. CDR3: CASSIRTGTGEQFF. CDR3 sequence (DNA): TGTGCCAGTAGTATTAGGACTGGCACAGGGGAGCAGTTCTTC. Using reference TRBV19 and TRBJ2-1 for the parts outside the CDR3, the full variable domain is DGGITQSPKYLFRKEGQNVTLSCEQNLNHDAMYWYRQDPGQGLRLIYYSQIVNDFQKGDIAEGYSVSREKKESFPLTVTSAQKNPTAFYLCASSIRTGTGEQFFGPGTRLTVL.

J is TRBJ2-5 and V is TRBV18; weak D call: TRBD2 (5 bases). This CDR3 comprises 13 residues. V lost 5 bases and J 5 bases, leaving 12 bases between the germline ends. Germline loops: CDR1 KGHSH, CDR2 LQKENI. The CDR3 here is CASSSSRGETQYF. Written as DNA, the CDR3 is TGTGCCAGCTCATCCTCTCGCGGGGAGACCCAGTACTTC.

This chain joins TRBV13 and TRBJ2-7, with TRBD2 matching over 10 bases. This CDR3 has 15 residues. The trim removed 5 bases at V and 4 bases at J, leaving 8 bases unmatched. Germline values: CDR1 PRHDT, CDR2 FYEKMQ (reference sequence). The CDR3 spells CASSTTSGMTYEQYF. Written as DNA, the CDR3 is TGTGCCAGCAGCACTACTAGCGGGATGACTTACGAGCAGTACTTC.

The rearrangement links TRBV13 to TRBJ2-5; unclear D gene. The CDR3 runs 15 residues. Trimming removed 2 bases from V and 1 base from J, with 11 bases in between. The germline CDR1 and CDR2 sequences are PRHDT and FYEKMQ (reference sequence). As DNA, the CDR3 is TGTGCCAGCAGCTTACGCCTAGAGCTCCAAGAGACCCAGTACTTC. Translating gives CASSLRLELQETQYF.

This clone was recorded once. The chain joins TRBV27 to TRBJ2-1; no reliable D call. V was pared by 3 bases and J by 8 bases, with 5 bases between. Germline V lookup: CDR1 MNHEY, CDR2 SMNVEV (reference sequence). The CDR3 is 11 residues long. CDR3 sequence (DNA): TGTGCCAGCAGTTTGGGCGATGAGCAGTTCTTC. This codes for CASSLGDEQFF.

This chain connects TRBV2 to TRBJ2-7, with 11 bases lining up with TRBD2. The germline V gene has CDR1 SNHLY and CDR2 FYNNEI. CDR3 length: 16 amino acids. V lost 6 bases and J lost 7; bases outside the gene matches: 14. CDR3 loop: CASSSTSGVGPFEQYF. In nucleotides, the CDR3 is TGTGCCAGCAGCTCGACTAGCGGGGTTGGTCCGTTTGAGCAGTACTTC. The variable domain in full, completed from reference TRBV2 and TRBJ2-7, reads EPEVTQTPSHQVTQMGQEVILRCVPISNHLYFYWYRQILGQKVEFLVSFYNNEISEKSEIFDDQFSVERPDGSNFTLKIRSTKLEDSAMYFCASSSTSGVGPFEQYFGPGTRLTVT.

The chain joins TRBV9 to TRBJ2-1; 7 bases fit TRBD2. CDR1 is SGDLS and CDR2 is YYNGEE in the germline V gene. This CDR3 spans 16 amino acids. V shed 7 bases and J 6 bases; nucleotides not matched to a gene: 16. CDR3 coding DNA: TGTGCCAGCGGCAGAAGCGGGATGGGAACCGGCAATGAGCAGTTCTTC. Its protein product is CASGRSGMGTGNEQFF.

The chain recombines TRBV10-3 with TRBJ1-1; no clear D gene. The germline V gene encodes CDR1 ENHRY and CDR2 SYGVKD. Trimming cost V 3 bases and J 1 base, with 12 bases left between them. CDR3 length: 15 residues. CDR3 region: CAISEFLTQNTEAFF. CDR3 sequence (DNA): TGTGCCATCAGTGAATTCTTAACACAGAACACTGAAGCTTTCTTT.

This sequence joins TRBV5-1 and TRBJ1-3; 9 nucleotides agree with TRBD1. This CDR3 has 16 residues. J lost 0 bases, V lost 1 base, and 2 bases had no gene match. CDR1 is SGHRS and CDR2 is YFSETQ in the germline V gene. The CDR3 is CASSLRGQGSGNTIYF. As DNA, the CDR3 is TGCGCCAGCAGCTTGAGGGGACAGGGCTCTGGAAACACCATATATTTT.